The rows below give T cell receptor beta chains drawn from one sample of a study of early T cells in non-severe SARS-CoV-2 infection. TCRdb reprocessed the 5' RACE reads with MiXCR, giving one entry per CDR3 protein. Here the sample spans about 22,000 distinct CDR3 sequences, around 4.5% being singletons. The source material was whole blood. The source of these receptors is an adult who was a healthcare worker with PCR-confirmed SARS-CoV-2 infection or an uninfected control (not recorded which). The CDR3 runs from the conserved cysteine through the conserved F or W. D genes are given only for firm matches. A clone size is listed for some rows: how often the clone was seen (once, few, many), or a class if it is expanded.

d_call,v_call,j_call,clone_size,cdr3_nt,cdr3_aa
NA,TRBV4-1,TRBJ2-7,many,TGCGCCAGCAGCCAAGAGGGCCACGGGATCCTGTACGAGCAGTACTTC,CASSQEGHGILYEQYF
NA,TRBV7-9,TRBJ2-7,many,TGTGCCAGCAGCACCTCACCGAGGCCCGACGAGCAGTACTTC,CASSTSPRPDEQYF
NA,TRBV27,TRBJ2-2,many,TGTGCCACCAGTCCGGTCCCCGACACCGGGGAGCTGTTTTTT,CATSPVPDTGELFF
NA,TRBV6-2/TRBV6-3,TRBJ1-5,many,TGTGCCAGCAGGGGATCGGGTGGCGGTCAGCCCCAGCATTTT,CASRGSGGGQPQHF
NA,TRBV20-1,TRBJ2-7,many,TGCAGTGCTAGAGATCTGGGGAGCCCCCCCTACGAGCAGTACTTC,CSARDLGSPPYEQYF
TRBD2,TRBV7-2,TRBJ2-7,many,TGTGCCAGCAGCTTAGGGGGCGGGAGAGTCCACGAGCAGTACTTC,CASSLGGGRVHEQYF
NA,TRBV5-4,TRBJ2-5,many,TGTGCCAGCAGCTTGGCAGGGGAGACCCAGTACTTC,CASSLAGETQYF
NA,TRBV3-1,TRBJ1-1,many,TGTGCCAGCAGCCAAGGGACACTGAACACTGAAGCTTTCTTT,CASSQGTLNTEAFF
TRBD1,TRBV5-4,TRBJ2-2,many,TGTGCCAGCAGCCCGACCTTACAGGGGGCGGTATCCGGGGAGCTGTTTTTT,CASSPTLQGAVSGELFF
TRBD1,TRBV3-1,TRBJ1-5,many,TGTGCCAGCAGCCATCCACAGGGGTATCGAAATCAGCCCCAGCATTTT,CASSHPQGYRNQPQHF
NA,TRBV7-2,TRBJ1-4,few,TGTGCCAGCAGCACCGGGGGCAGCGCGGCGCAGAAACTGTTTTTT,CASSTGGSAAQKLFF
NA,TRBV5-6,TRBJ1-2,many,TGTGCCAGCAGGGGCTCACTGGGATTTGGCTACACCTTC,CASRGSLGFGYTF
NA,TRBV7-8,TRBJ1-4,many,TGTGCCAGCAGCTTAGAGGGCAGGGAGGTACCTAATGAAAAACTGTTTTTT,CASSLEGREVPNEKLFF
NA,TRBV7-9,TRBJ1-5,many,TGTGCCAGCAGCTTAGGACAGCATAGCAATCAGCCCCAGCATTTT,CASSLGQHSNQPQHF
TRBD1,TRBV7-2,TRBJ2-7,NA,TGTGCCAGCAGCTTAGCGTTTGGGACAGGGTACTTC,CASSLAFGTGYF
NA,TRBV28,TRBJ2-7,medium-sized,TGTGCCAGCGGGCCAGTTTGGGGATCAAACTACGAGCAGTACTTC,CASGPVWGSNYEQYF
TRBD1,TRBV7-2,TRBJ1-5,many,TGTGCCAGCAGCTTAGGACAGGGGGAATCTCAGCCCCAGCATTTT,CASSLGQGESQPQHF
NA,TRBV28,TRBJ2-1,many,TGTGCCAGCAGTTCCGGGGGCAGGCAAGAGCAGTTCTTC,CASSSGGRQEQFF
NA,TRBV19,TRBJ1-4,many,TGTGCCATCTCGGGGGGCAGCCCTAATGAAAAACTGTTTTTT,CAISGGSPNEKLFF
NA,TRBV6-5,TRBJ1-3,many,TGTGCCAGCAGTTACTCAGGGACGGTTGGATCTGGAAACACCATATATTTT,CASSYSGTVGSGNTIYF
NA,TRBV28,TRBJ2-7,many,TGTGCCAGCAGTAACGCGGGACAGCTATTACGGGAGCAGTACTTC,CASSNAGQLLREQYF
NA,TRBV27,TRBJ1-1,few,TGTGCCAGCAGTGCCGCGTTTGGCCGCGGGTCCACTGAAGCTTTCTTT,CASSAAFGRGSTEAFF
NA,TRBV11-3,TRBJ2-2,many,TGTGCCAGCAGCTTAGCCTCTAAGGGACTTGCGAACACCGGGGAGCTGTTTTTT,CASSLASKGLANTGELFF
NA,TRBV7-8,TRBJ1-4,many,TGTGCCAGCAGCTTAGCACGAGAAAAACTGTTTTTT,CASSLAREKLFF
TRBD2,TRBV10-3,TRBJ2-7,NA,TGTGCCATCAGTGATACTAGCGGGATCTACGAGCAGTACTTC,CAISDTSGIYEQYF
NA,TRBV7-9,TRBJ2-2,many,TGTGCCAGCAGCTGGGGCACCGGGGAGCTGTTTTTT,CASSWGTGELFF
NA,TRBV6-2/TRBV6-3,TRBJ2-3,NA,TGTGCCAGCAGTTACTCGGAGCCAGATACGCAGTATTTT,CASSYSEPDTQYF
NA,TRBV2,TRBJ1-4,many,TGTGCCAGCAGTTTGCGACAGACTAATGAAAAACTGTTTTTT,CASSLRQTNEKLFF
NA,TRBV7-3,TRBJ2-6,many,TGTGCCAGCAGCCGTGGAAAGGGGGTTACGAGCTCTGGGGCCAACGTCCTGACTTTC,CASSRGKGVTSSGANVLTF